This TCR beta chain was observed in a study of T cells in Graves' hyperthyroidism and ophthalmopathy (dated by TCRdb to between 2018 and 2020). Background on the whole study: Peripheral blood was sampled at the time of initial diagnosis, prior to any treatment. To identify distinguishing TCR V-J signatures, a discovery cohort of 95 to 100 patients was used, comprising 43 with Graves' ophthalmopathy and some 57 with stable Graves' hyperthyroidism. Prospective prediction of ophthalmopathy was tested in an independent validation cohort consisting of about 19 hyperthyroidism patients and around 17 patients who later progressed to ophthalmopathy. The 100 discovery patients were divided at random into training and test sets in a 7:3 ratio. Thyroid tissue and blood T-cell repertoires from six or seven Graves' hyperthyroidism patients were also compared in the study. After blood sampling, hyperthyroidism patients were treated with methimazole at a starting dose of 30 mg daily, and ophthalmopathy patients were treated with high-dose intravenous methylprednisolone. The paper reports TCR Vbeta CDR3 sequencing of over 130 peripheral blood samples: around 45 ophthalmopathy, 75 to 80 hyperthyroidism and approximately 17 progressor patients.

The paper's findings and limits, for the study overall: No statistical method was used to set the sample size in advance, and investigators knew the group allocation. Most expanded thyroid clonotypes (frequency above 0.001) were also detected in blood, a finding suggesting that blood repertoires may reflect thyroid immune responses. A 13 V-J signature model separated ophthalmopathy from stable hyperthyroidism, with 87.88% sensitivity and around 84% specificity in cross-validation and 80%/75% in testing. During validation, the model predicted progression to ophthalmopathy a median of about 6.5 months ahead of onset, with almost 71% sensitivity and around 73% specificity.

V sheds 3 bases and J sheds 1 base, leaving 9 bases between their ends. Spanning cysteine to phenylalanine, the CDR3 consists of 14 amino acids. CDR3 DNA only is kept here, 42 bases in frame from base 1. CDR1 and CDR2 are drawn from the germline V gene: KGHDR, SFDVKD. Concerning this clonotype: This receptor's antigen is unknown. Nothing much larger sits one base from this clone, and base qualities are not available.

The TCR beta CDR3 regions were amplified from RNA transcripts. For the first round of RT-PCR on the TCR CDR3, the HTBI primer set was used together with the Qiagen OneStep RT-PCR kit. A second multiplex PCR round built the libraries, followed by size selection and purification. The libraries were sequenced on an Illumina HiSeq2000 using paired-end 100 bp reads. The study's processing was this. SOAPnuke was used to process the raw data, removing reads that contained adapters or uncalled bases, had a mean Phred below 15, or lacked an exact match to the constant primer or identifier. COPE v1.2.5 was used to merge high-quality paired reads, and clonotypes were defined as unique nucleotide sequences. MiTCR v1.1 was used to align clonotypes to the IMGT TRBV, TRBD and TRBJ reference segments. The analysis included only V-J combinations with a frequency above 0.0001, which together covered around 99% of the repertoires. The TCS score was defined as F50 (clonal expansion) divided by E x V (chaos), with BLOSUM62-based TCRdist calculated between CDR3 peptides within each V-J. Welch's t-statistics and random forest reduced roughly 540 V-J features to fewer than 15, which were used in a naive Bayes classifier (R e1071). Thyroid-blood repertoire similarity was quantified with the Morisita-Horn index. TCRdb ran its own pipeline on the public reads, namely fastp trimming at Q25 and MiXCR clone calling, and kept in-frame beta chains. Entries that share a CDR3 protein sequence are merged under the most common genes and DNA. TCRdb, rather than the study authors, made the V and J calls. The sample has 750,000 to 950,000 distinct CDR3 sequences on record, roughly 37% of them singletons. About 8.9% of the sample belongs to the ten largest clones.

Stable Graves' hyperthyroidism was defined as no progression to ophthalmopathy during 18 months of follow-up. The hyperthyroidism patients were between 18 and 65 years old and newly diagnosed, with a disease duration of less than 2 months. Patients with uncontrolled infections, other autoimmune diseases, pregnancy or lactation were excluded. Diagnoses relied on clinical symptoms, serum thyroxine and TRAb, thyroid ultrasound and orbital computed tomography. PBMCs were isolated from roughly 10 ml of fresh peripheral blood by Ficoll-Paque density gradient centrifugation. Total RNA was extracted with Trizol reagent, and quality was checked on an Agilent 2100 Bioanalyzer.

The chain couples TRBV24-1 to TRBJ2-7; 6 matching bases give a weak D call of TRBD1. The sequence was collected from a man younger than 35 with Graves' hyperthyroidism. Source material: blood. The CDR3 in this case is CATSDTTGSYEQYF. Here is the DNA: TGTGCCACCAGTGATACTACAGGGTCCTACGAGCAGTACTTC.